One and the same sample provided the 15 T cell receptor beta chains below, sequenced in a study of human T cells and chemical hapten exposure. Sample time point: patch test 1, 2 weeks after DPC sensitization. Treatment reported: therapeutic diphenylcyclopropenone sensitization with weekly scalp DPC. TCRdb itself ran the RACE reads through MiXCR, one entry per CDR3 protein. Among roughly 86,000 distinct CDR3 sequences, 8% to 11% were seen once, and the ten largest hold about 2.4%. Sequenced here: whole blood, sampled in connection with sensitization to the hapten diphenylcyclopropenone (DPC). The receptors derive from a man in his forties with alopecia areata. Some clones in this sample may be carry-over from other donors' samples.

The chain is built from TRBV6-5 and TRBJ2-3; 11 bases align to TRBD2. J gave up 5 bases and V 2 bases, and 6 bases lay outside the gene matches. This CDR3 region has 16 residues. Germline values: CDR1 MNHEY, CDR2 SVGAGI. CDR3 DNA: TGTGCCAGCAGTTACGGCCTAGCGGGAGGTAGAGATACGCAGTATTTT. Amino acid sequence: CASSYGLAGGRDTQYF.

This clonotype was seen a handful of times. The chain employs TRBV7-9 and TRBJ2-7; D not resolved. The germline V gene has CDR1 SEHNR and CDR2 FQNEAQ (reference sequence). Between the trimmed V and J ends, which lost 3 bases and 0 bases, there was a span of 6 bases. The CDR3 is 13 amino acids. In DNA, the CDR3 is TGTGCCAGCAGCTTGGATTACTCCTACGAGCAGTACTTC. Protein product: CASSLDYSYEQYF.

The gene calls are TRBV5-1 and TRBJ2-5; the D gene is possibly TRBD1 (5 bases). Germline lookup yields CDR1 SGHRS and CDR2 YFSETQ. V was shortened by 0 bases and J by 1 base, with 7 bases between the two germline ends. The CDR3 consists of 14 residues. The CDR3 DNA sequence: TGCGCCAGCAGCTTGGGACAGTTCCAAGAGACCCAGTACTTC. Protein sequence: CASSLGQFQETQYF.

The J gene is TRBJ2-2, the V gene TRBV5-1, with D hard to call. The CDR3 is made up of 16 amino acids. In germline, CDR1 is SGHRS, CDR2 YFSETQ. The ends were cut back, 0 bases at V and 0 bases at J, with 9 bases in the middle. The CDR3 DNA sequence: TGCGCCAGCAGCTTGGTAGTCCCCCCGAACACCGGGGAGCTGTTTTTT. It codes for CASSLVVPPNTGELFF.

The V call is TRBV29-1, the J call TRBJ1-5; a possible D gene is TRBD1 (5 bases). CDR1 is SQVTM, CDR2 ANQGSEA, per germline. V shed 5 bases and J shed 2 bases, with 7 bases lying between them. The CDR3 consists of 12 residues. CDR3 region: CSVQQGNQPQHF. CDR3 DNA: TGCAGCGTTCAACAGGGCAATCAGCCCCAGCATTTT.

This clonotype came up a few times. The V call is TRBV5-1, the J call TRBJ2-1, with 10 bases matching TRBD2. V gave up 4 bases and J gave up 9 bases; unmatched junction bases: 4. From germline, CDR1 is SGHRS and CDR2 YFSETQ. The length of the CDR3 is 13 residues. CDR3 nucleotide sequence: TGCGCCAGCAGCCTCCGACTAGCGGGTGAGCAGTTCTTC. Protein: CASSLRLAGEQFF.

In its sample, this clonotype was seen many times. The chain joins TRBV7-9 to TRBJ1-1; D gene unclear. The germline V gene encodes CDR1 SEHNR and CDR2 FQNEAQ (reference sequence). Trimming took 1 base from V and 4 from J, leaving 10 bases between them. The CDR3 length is 14 residues. CDR3 in DNA: TGTGCCAGCAGCTTAGTGCAGGCCTCCACTGAAGCTTTCTTT. The encoded protein is CASSLVQASTEAFF.

The chain recombines TRBV7-2 with TRBJ2-7; a possible D gene is TRBD1 (6 bases). The V gene lost 5 bases and the J gene lost 6 bases, with 20 bases spanning the gap. This CDR3 contains 15 residues. Germline V lookup: CDR1 SGHTA, CDR2 FQGNSA. CDR3: CASSEGETGLCEQYV. The CDR3 nucleotides are TGTGCCAGCAGCGAGGGGGAGACAGGACTCTGCGAGCAGTACGTC.

There are a few counts of this clonotype. The V call is TRBV27, the J call TRBJ1-4; 9 bases map to TRBD1. Germline V lookup: CDR1 MNHEY, CDR2 SMNVEV (reference sequence). V lost 3 bases to trimming and J lost 7 bases; unmatched junction nucleotides: 3. The CDR3 runs to 14 residues. As DNA, the CDR3 is TGTGCCAGCAGTTTGGGACAGGGTCGTGAAAAACTGTTTTTT. As protein: CASSLGQGREKLFF. The full variable domain, in which reference TRBV27 and TRBJ1-4 provide the parts outside the CDR3, is EAQVTQNPRYLITVTGKKLTVTCSQNMNHEYMSWYRQDPGLGLRQIYYSMNVEVTDKGDVPEGYKVSRKEKRNFPLILESPSPNQTSLYFCASSLGQGREKLFFGSGTQLSVL.

This clonotype has a count of ten or more. In nucleotides, the CDR3 is TGCAGTGCGGCTGAGGACAGGGGTTTCACTAATGAAAAACTGTTTTTT. Its protein is CSAAEDRGFTNEKLFF. J is TRBJ1-4 and V is TRBV20-1; 9 bases match TRBD1. This CDR3 has 16 residues. Germline loops: CDR1 DFQATT, CDR2 SNEGSKA (reference sequence). With V trimmed by 6 bases and J by 2 bases, 10 bases remained unmatched.

This clonotype was observed a handful of times. CDR3 sequence reads: CASSPPNRLNYGYTF. CDR3 DNA: TGTGCCAGCTCACCACCTAACAGGCTGAACTATGGCTACACCTTC. The genes are TRBV18 and TRBJ1-2, with a possible D match to TRBD1 (5 bases). V was pared by 0 bases and J by 2 bases, with 10 bases between. This CDR3 is 15 amino acids long. CDR1 KGHSH and CDR2 LQKENI come from the germline V gene. The full variable domain, completed using reference TRBV18 and TRBJ1-2, is NAGVMQNPRHLVRRRGQEARLRCSPMKGHSHVYWYRQLPEEGLKFMVYLQKENIIDESGMPKERFSAEFPKEGPSILRIQQVVRGDSAAYFCASSPPNRLNYGYTFGSGTRLTVV.

This rearrangement joins TRBV29-1 to TRBJ2-3; no firm D call. Germline V CDR1 and CDR2: SQVTM, ANQGSEA. This CDR3 comprises 14 residues. V dropped 3 bases and J dropped 0 bases, with 10 bases sitting between them. In nucleotides, the CDR3 is TGCAGCGTTGAGGGCGGCATTAGCACAGATACGCAGTATTTT. This sequence encodes CSVEGGISTDTQYF.

The gene calls are TRBV10-3 and TRBJ2-1; TRBD1 agrees at 12 bases. This CDR3 spans 14 amino acids. Germline V lookup: CDR1 ENHRY, CDR2 SYGVKD. V shed 10 bases, J shed 10 bases, and the junction held 11 bases outside the gene matches. CDR3 residues: CATTPGQGAGEQFF. CDR3 bases: TGTGCCACGACCCCGGGACAGGGGGCCGGGGAGCAGTTCTTC.

The chain uses TRBV20-1 and TRBJ1-2; 7 bases fit TRBD1. This CDR3 has 14 residues. V shed 0 bases, J shed 5 bases, and the junction held 6 bases outside the gene matches. Germline-derived CDR1 and CDR2 are DFQATT and SNEGSKA (reference sequence). Here the CDR3 reads CSARDLGDRYGYTF. Here the CDR3 DNA reads TGCAGTGCTAGAGATCTAGGGGACAGATATGGCTACACCTTC.

The chain couples TRBV18 to TRBJ1-4; no definite D call. This CDR3 is 13 amino acids long. Germline V gene lookup returns CDR1 KGHSH and CDR2 LQKENI. V shed 5 bases and J shed 5 bases, with 9 bases lying between them. The chain's CDR3 is CASSSQGNEKLFF. The DNA of the CDR3 is TGTGCCAGCTCATCACAAGGAAATGAAAAACTGTTTTTT. Full variable domain (outside the CDR3, taken from reference TRBV18 and TRBJ1-4): NAGVMQNPRHLVRRRGQEARLRCSPMKGHSHVYWYRQLPEEGLKFMVYLQKENIIDESGMPKERFSAEFPKEGPSILRIQQVVRGDSAAYFCASSSQGNEKLFFGSGTQLSVL.